In this sample, the clone carrying this T cell receptor beta chain turned up a few times. Its specificity is unknown. Losses at the gene ends were 6 bases for V and 6 bases for J; bases not matched to a gene: 3. Germline V lookup: CDR1 SGHTA, CDR2 FQGNSA. CDR3 length: 14 amino acids. TCRdb re-called the 5' RACE reads with MiXCR, one entry per CDR3 protein. The sample yields roughly 130,000 distinct CDR3 sequences, around 6.3% seen once. These data belong to a study of T-cell memory formation after mild COVID-19. Study-wide context: TCR clusters were mostly confined to one donor each.

Study-level findings and limits: Balance between CD4 and CD8 was seen in clones contracting day 15 to 85, and a CD4+ lean was seen in later expanders. The study found contracting CD4+ clones mainly in CM and EM and contracting CD8+ clones in EMRA. Some clones that responded were present in memory (sampled pre-infection), which suggests cross-reactive memory joined.

The sample was PBMCs or a T cell subset sorted from them (not recorded which). The chain links TRBV7-2 to TRBJ1-4; the match to TRBD1 covers 11 bases. This clonotype was sampled from an adult woman who had mild COVID-19 (a few samples of this study predate the infection). Cell type and time point are not known. CDR3 DNA sequence: TGTGCCAGCAGTGCGGACAGGGGGCATGAAAAACTGTTTTTT. Protein sequence: CASSADRGHEKLFF.